Sequencing of this T cell receptor (beta chain) was carried out in a study of T cell responses to AZD1222 COVID-19 vaccine. The CDR3 totals 17 residues. CDR1 SGHAT and CDR2 FQNNGV come from the germline V gene. Trimming took 3 bases from V and 0 from J, leaving 17 bases between them. Whole-study findings and limits: Distributed over spike, vaccine-associated CD4 TCRs predominated at 160-218 and 743-854.

As for this clone: The target antigen is unknown.

Clones were sequenced by immunoSEQ multiplex PCR, and TCRdb holds only the in-frame ones, with some missing. The repertoire holds 60,000 to 75,000 clones, with roughly 87% as singletons. J is TRBJ1-1 and V is TRBV11-2, with D possibly TRBD1 on 6 matching bases. The clonotype comes from an adult who received the AZD1222 COVID-19 vaccine. The sample here was peripheral blood, taken 28 days after the second AZD1222 dose. CDR3 in DNA: TGTGCCAGCAGCTTGTTAGGAACGGGACATATGAACACTGAAGCTTTCTTT. Its translation is CASSLLGTGHMNTEAFF.